Listed here are 27 T cell receptor beta chains from one sample, sequenced in a study of blood T cell repertoires in COVID-19. Method: immunoSEQ multiplex PCR; TCRdb's copy keeps in-frame clones and lacks some. Of 120,000 to 150,000 clones in the sample, 75% to 85% were seen once. Sequencing used peripheral blood. The receptor source for this set is a man aged 55 to 70 with active or convalescent COVID-19.

This rearrangement joins TRBV14 to TRBJ2-5, with D perhaps matching TRBD1 (5 bases). CDR3 length equals 16 residues. Germline-derived CDR1 and CDR2 are SGHDN and FVKESK. Trimming removed 2 bases at V and 1 base at J, with 14 bases between. CDR3 loop: CASSQWGTLSQETQYF. DNA for the CDR3: TGTGCCAGCAGCCAATGGGGCACCCTCTCCCAAGAGACCCAGTACTTC.

V gene TRBV5-1 combines with J gene TRBJ2-1; TRBD2 matches at 12 bases. With 1 base clipped from V and 8 bases from J, the junction kept 10 bases outside the gene matches. CDR1 and CDR2 (germline): SGHRS, YFSETQ. The CDR3 has 17 amino acids. The CDR3 region is CASSLWPSGRGQDEQFF. CDR3 nucleotides: TGCGCCAGCAGCTTGTGGCCTAGCGGGAGGGGTCAGGATGAGCAGTTCTTC. Filled out from reference TRBV5-1 and TRBJ2-1, the complete variable domain reads KAGVTQTPRYLIKTRGQQVTLSCSPISGHRSVSWYQQTPGQGLQFLFEYFSETQRNKGNFPGRFSGRQFSNSRSEMNVSTLELGDSALYLCASSLWPSGRGQDEQFFGPGTRLTVL.

The V gene is TRBV28, the J gene TRBJ1-2; a weak D match, TRBD1 (6 bases). Germline lookup yields CDR1 MDHEN and CDR2 SYDVKM. Trimming pared 6 bases from V and 0 bases from J, leaving 14 bases between. The CDR3 has 15 residues. CDR3 sequence (DNA): TGTGCCAGCAGACTTACTACAGGGACTAACTATGGCTACACCTTC. Residues: CASRLTTGTNYGYTF.

V gene TRBV6-1 combines with J gene TRBJ2-7; the match to TRBD1 covers 8 bases. V lost 2 bases to trimming and J lost 9 bases; unmatched junction nucleotides: 15. Per the germline V gene, CDR1 is MNHNS and CDR2 is SASEGT. This CDR3 has 16 residues. In DNA form, the CDR3 reads TGTGCCAGCAGTGAACAGGGGGCGGCCCCCCAGTATGGGCAGTACTTC. Translating gives CASSEQGAAPQYGQYF.

The chain recombines TRBV11-2 with TRBJ2-2, with 8 bases matching TRBD1. Germline loops: CDR1 SGHAT, CDR2 FQNNGV. Unmatched junction bases numbered 2, after V lost 8 bases and J lost 0 bases. The CDR3 consists of 14 residues. CDR3 nucleotide sequence: TGTGCCAGCGCGACAGGGGCGAACACCGGGGAGCTGTTTTTT. Translation: CASATGANTGELFF.

The chain joins TRBV7-9 to TRBJ2-1, with unresolved D. The CDR3 contains 15 residues. Trimming pared 3 bases from V and 2 bases from J, leaving 11 bases between. CDR1 SEHNR and CDR2 FQNEAQ come from the germline V gene (reference sequence). For the CDR3, the DNA is TGTGCCAGCAGCTTTCGCAGCGAGACCTACAATGAGCAGTTCTTC. The encoded protein is CASSFRSETYNEQFF.

The CDR3 loop is CASSRTGQSEGYTF. In DNA form, the CDR3 reads TGTGCCAGCAGTCGAACGGGACAAAGCGAGGGCTACACCTTC. The chain employs TRBV6-6 and TRBJ1-2, with D perhaps matching TRBD1 (6 bases). Trimming left V 5 bases short and J 8 bases short, with 18 bases between. Germline loops: CDR1 MNHNY, CDR2 SVGAGI (reference sequence). CDR3 size: 14 residues.

The chain uses TRBV5-6 and TRBJ1-3; D ambiguous. V lost 2 bases, J lost 0 bases, and 9 bases lay in between. CDR1 is SGHDT, CDR2 YYEEEE, per germline. The length of the CDR3 is 15 residues. In DNA form, the CDR3 reads TGTGCCAGCAGCTTCTTCCTGAGCTCTGGAAACACCATATATTTT. This codes for CASSFFLSSGNTIYF. Based on the CDR3 plus reference TRBV5-6 and TRBJ1-3, the full variable domain is DAGVTQSPTHLIKTRGQQVTLRCSPKSGHDTVSWYQQALGQGPQFIFQYYEEEERQRGNFPDRFSGHQFPNYSSELNVNALLLGDSALYLCASSFFLSSGNTIYFGEGSWLTVV.

The genes are TRBV3-1 (or the pseudogene TRBV3-2) and TRBJ2-2, with 11 bases that match TRBD2. The ends lost 4 bases at V and 0 bases at J; junction bases unmatched: 1. The CDR3 contains 16 residues. Germline V gene sequence: CDR1 LGHDT, CDR2 YNNKEL (reference sequence). CDR3 in DNA: TGTGCCAGCAGCCTGGGACTAGCGGCGAACACCGGGGAGCTGTTTTTT. Its translation: CASSLGLAANTGELFF.

The J gene is TRBJ1-6, the V gene TRBV6-5; D is possibly TRBD1 (5 bases). The CDR3 is 13 residues long. The V end was cut by 6 bases, the J end by 7 bases, with 10 bases between. Looked up from germline, CDR1 is MNHEY and CDR2 is SVGAGI. CDR3 region: CASSDGGNSPLHF. CDR3 sequence (DNA): TGTGCCAGCAGCGACGGGGGAAATTCACCCCTCCACTTT.

The chain couples TRBV5-4 to TRBJ2-2; TRBD2 aligns across 13 bases. The germline CDR1 and CDR2 sequences are SGHNT and YYREEE (reference sequence). V gave up 4 bases and J gave up 6 bases; unmatched junction bases: 6. CDR3 length: 16 amino acids. The CDR3 protein is CASSRTSGRAPGELFF. Written as DNA, the CDR3 is TGTGCCAGCAGCCGAACTAGCGGGAGGGCCCCCGGGGAGCTGTTTTTT.

This clone was recorded only once. The rearrangement links TRBV28 to TRBJ1-2, with 7 positions matching TRBD1. Germline lookup yields CDR1 MDHEN and CDR2 SYDVKM. With V trimmed by 6 bases and J by 1 base, 8 bases remained unmatched. This CDR3 region has 15 residues. The CDR3 sequence: CASSLGGTVNYGYTF. The DNA of the CDR3 is TGTGCCAGCAGCTTAGGCGGGACAGTTAACTATGGCTACACCTTC.

V is TRBV12-3 or TRBV12-4 and J is TRBJ1-2; D perhaps matches TRBD1 (5 bases). Trimming took off 4 bases at V and 7 bases at J, with 10 bases between the two ends. This CDR3 has 12 amino acids. The CDR3 here is CASSSTGAGYTF. DNA of the CDR3: TGTGCCAGCAGTTCTACAGGCGCTGGCTACACCTTC.

The chain combines TRBV7-9 with TRBJ2-7; D possibly corresponds to TRBD2 (6 bases). Trimming took off 4 bases at V and 3 bases at J, with 16 bases between the two ends. Germline V CDR1 and CDR2: SEHNR, FQNEAQ (reference sequence). This CDR3 comprises 15 residues. CDR3 DNA sequence: TGTGCCAGCAGCTGGGGAGGTGGTTCTAACTACGAGCAGTACTTC. It specifies CASSWGGGSNYEQYF. Combining the CDR3 with reference TRBV7-9 and TRBJ2-7 gives the whole variable domain DTGVSQNPRHKITKRGQNVTFRCDPISEHNRLYWYRQTLGQGPEFLTYFQNEAQLEKSRLLSDRFSAERPKGSFSTLEIQRTEQGDSAMYLCASSWGGGSNYEQYFGPGTRLTVT.

The genes are TRBV7-9 and TRBJ1-1, with D maybe TRBD1 (6 bases). From germline, CDR1 is SEHNR and CDR2 FQNEAQ (reference sequence). Trimming removed 2 bases at V and 1 base at J, with 11 bases between. CDR3 size: 15 residues. CDR3 coding DNA: TGTGCCAGCAGCTTATGGGGGACACGGAACACTGAAGCTTTCTTT. Translating gives CASSLWGTRNTEAFF.

This clone was found once. The rearrangement joins TRBV7-2 to TRBJ2-1; D might be TRBD2 (5 bases). CDR3 length: 14 amino acids. The V and J ends lost 1 base and 7 bases respectively, with 11 bases between them. Germline-derived CDR1 and CDR2 are SGHTA and FQGNSA. CDR3 sequence: CASSLGGSMNEQFF. The CDR3 bases are TGTGCCAGCAGCTTAGGTGGGAGCATGAATGAGCAGTTCTTC.

This clone showed up just once. This chain uses TRBV7-6 with TRBJ2-5, with D unresolved. CDR3 length: 11 residues. From germline, CDR1 is SGHVS and CDR2 FNYEAQ. V lost 5 bases, J lost 4 bases, and 5 bases lay in between. The CDR3 sequence is CASSPGETQYF. The CDR3 region has the DNA TGTGCCAGCAGCCCGGGAGAGACCCAGTACTTC.

This clone was found once. The chain couples TRBV28 to TRBJ1-3, with D perhaps matching TRBD1 (5 bases). Trimming took off 6 bases at V and 4 bases at J, with 10 bases between the two ends. This CDR3 region has 13 residues. Germline-derived CDR1 and CDR2 are MDHEN and SYDVKM. The CDR3 loop is CASRWPGGNTIYF. The CDR3 DNA is TGTGCCAGCAGGTGGCCAGGGGGAAACACCATATATTTT.

The chain carries TRBV7-3 and TRBJ2-2, with D maybe TRBD2 (5 bases). Germline CDR1 SGHTA, CDR2 FQGTGA. The CDR3 consists of 16 residues. V shed 1 base and J shed 2 bases, with 11 bases lying between them. This chain's CDR3 is CASSLRTGVNTGELFF. CDR3 bases: TGTGCCAGCAGCTTAAGGACCGGGGTTAACACCGGGGAGCTGTTTTTT.

In this sample, this clone turned up many times. The genes are TRBV6-2 or TRBV6-3 and TRBJ1-1, with a possible D match to TRBD1 (5 bases). Trimming stripped 6 bases from V and 9 bases from J, with 14 bases between. This CDR3 spans 12 amino acids. Germline V gene lookup returns CDR1 MNHEY and CDR2 SVGEGT. CDR3 amino acids: CASSPGGFQAFF. The CDR3 nucleotides read TGTGCCAGCAGCCCCGGGGGATTTCAAGCTTTCTTT.

The rearrangement joins TRBV6-6 to TRBJ2-5, with 8 bases lining up with TRBD1. CDR3 length equals 14 residues. Germline loops: CDR1 MNHNY, CDR2 SVGAGI (reference sequence). Unmatched junction bases numbered 10, after V lost 6 bases and J lost 7 bases. CDR3 residues: CASSQGQGGGTQYF. The DNA of the CDR3 is TGTGCCAGCAGCCAAGGACAGGGTGGGGGGACCCAGTACTTC.

J is TRBJ1-5 and V is TRBV6-5; D unclear. The V gene lost 5 bases and the J gene lost 0 bases, with 11 bases spanning the gap. Per germline, CDR1 MNHEY and CDR2 SVGAGI. This CDR3 spans 15 amino acids. The CDR3 loop is CASSLLVNSNQPQHF. Here the CDR3 DNA reads TGTGCCAGCAGTCTACTGGTCAATAGCAATCAGCCCCAGCATTTT.

The J gene is TRBJ2-1, the V gene TRBV6-2 or TRBV6-3, with D perhaps TRBD1 (6 bases). Trimming took off 5 bases at V and 7 bases at J, with 18 bases between the two ends. This CDR3 is built from 15 residues. Per germline, CDR1 MNHEY and CDR2 SVGEGT. Here the CDR3 reads CASSPGTTFGNEQFF. The CDR3 DNA reads as TGTGCCAGCAGTCCCGGGACAACCTTTGGGAATGAGCAGTTCTTC.

The gene calls are TRBV5-1 and TRBJ1-1, with D unresolved. This CDR3 has 14 amino acids. CDR1 is SGHRS and CDR2 is YFSETQ in the germline V gene. V was trimmed by 0 bases and J by 1 base, leaving 7 bases between them. In DNA, the CDR3 is TGCGCCAGCAGCTTGGCGGCGGCGAACACTGAAGCTTTCTTT. Residues: CASSLAAANTEAFF.

This clone was observed once. This chain joins TRBV11-2 and TRBJ1-2; no definite D call. Trimming left V 7 bases short and J 4 bases short, with 16 bases between. Germline V CDR1 and CDR2: SGHAT, FQNNGV. CDR3 length equals 14 residues. The CDR3 reads CASTDRGLSYGYTF. The CDR3 DNA reads TGTGCCAGCACCGATCGGGGTTTGAGCTATGGCTACACCTTC.

This rearrangement joins TRBV28 to TRBJ1-2; 12 bases are a match to TRBD1. Germline V gives CDR1 MDHEN, CDR2 SYDVKM. After removal of 6 bases from V and 4 bases from J, the junction contained 9 bases not matched to a gene. CDR3 length equals 16 residues. CDR3 protein: CASRGTGGGSGYGYTF. The CDR3 bases are TGTGCCAGCAGGGGGACAGGGGGCGGGAGCGGCTATGGCTACACCTTC.

The rearrangement joins TRBV5-1 to TRBJ1-2, with D possibly matching TRBD1 (5 bases). Germline assignment: CDR1 SGHRS and CDR2 YFSETQ. Trimming shortened V by 5 bases and J by 2 bases, and 10 bases separated the two germline ends. The CDR3 has 13 residues. The CDR3 here is CASRSDSNYGYTF. Written as DNA, the CDR3 is TGCGCCAGCAGGTCTGACAGCAACTATGGCTACACCTTC.